This is a list of T cell receptor beta chains from one sample in a study of T cell responses to AZD1222 COVID-19 vaccine. Generated by immunoSEQ multiplex PCR, the TCRdb table keeps only in-frame clones and is missing some. The sample records tens of thousands of clones, approximately 90% being singletons. The input for sequencing was peripheral blood, taken 28 days after the second AZD1222 dose. These receptors came from an adult who received the AZD1222 COVID-19 vaccine. The CDR3 runs from the conserved cysteine through the conserved F or W. A D gene is named only where the DNA matches it firmly. Size tells how often a clone was seen (once, few, many) or the class of an expanded clone, and some rows leave it out.

CDR3	DNA	V	J	D	size
CATSDSWDRVSEQYF	TGTGCCACCAGTGATTCTTGGGACAGGGTCTCCGAGCAGTACTTC	TRBV24-1	TRBJ2-7	TRBD1	-
CSVGPSGNHEQYF	TGCAGCGTTGGGCCTAGCGGGAACCACGAGCAGTACTTC	TRBV29-1	TRBJ2-7	TRBD2	-
CASSQPGETQYF	TGTGCCAGCAGCCAGCCTGGAGAGACCCAGTACTTC	TRBV4-2	TRBJ2-5	-	-
CASRGGTGYTF	TGTGCCAGCAGAGGGGGGACTGGCTACACCTTC	TRBV12-3/TRBV12-4	TRBJ1-2	-	-
CASSQLGLAGVVEQYF	TGTGCCAGCAGCCAACTGGGACTAGCGGGAGTCGTCGAGCAGTACTTC	TRBV4-2	TRBJ2-7	TRBD2	few
CASSSNAGQGVNEQFF	TGCGCCAGCAGCTCCAATGCGGGACAGGGGGTAAATGAGCAGTTCTTC	TRBV5-1	TRBJ2-1	TRBD1	-
CASNRVPSEQYF	TGTGCCAGCAACAGGGTCCCCTCCGAGCAGTACTTC	TRBV2	TRBJ2-7	-	-
CASSFGTGGYGYTF	TGTGCCAGCAGCTTTGGGACAGGCGGCTATGGCTACACCTTC	TRBV5-6	TRBJ1-2	TRBD1	-
CASSVGLAGAVGELFF	TGTGCCAGCAGCGTAGGGCTAGCGGGAGCGGTCGGGGAGCTGTTTTTT	TRBV9	TRBJ2-2	TRBD2	-
CASSSRGLAGGLSTDTQYF	TGTGCCAGCAGCTCCAGGGGTCTAGCGGGGGGTCTTAGCACAGATACGCAGTATTTT	TRBV7-8	TRBJ2-3	TRBD2	-
CAISMTINEQFF	TGTGCCATCAGCATGACTATTAATGAGCAGTTCTTC	TRBV10-3	TRBJ2-1	-	-
CANGRYDYGYTF	TGTGCGAATGGACGGTACGACTATGGCTACACCTTC	TRBV2	TRBJ1-2	-	-
CASSLEGNGYTF	TGTGCCAGCAGCTTGGAGGGGAATGGCTACACCTTC	TRBV5-6	TRBJ1-2	-	-
CATSGTGGETQYF	TGTGCCACCTCCGGGACAGGGGGGGAGACCCAGTACTTC	TRBV2	TRBJ2-5	TRBD1	-
CASSQTTGAGSYGYTF	TGCGCCAGCAGCCAAACTACAGGAGCGGGGAGCTATGGCTACACCTTC	TRBV5-1	TRBJ1-2	-	-
CASSFTHSPLHF	TGTGCCAGCAGTTTCACCCATTCACCCCTCCACTTT	TRBV6-5	TRBJ1-6	-	-
CASSLGTNEQFF	TGCGCCAGCAGCTTGGGTACCAATGAGCAGTTCTTC	TRBV5-1	TRBJ2-1	-	-
CSAQGYGEAFF	TGCAGTGCCCAGGGTTATGGTGAAGCTTTCTTT	TRBV20-1	TRBJ1-1	-	-
CASSDFYEQYF	TGTGCCAGCAGTGACTTCTACGAGCAGTACTTC	TRBV6-4	TRBJ2-7	-	once
CSLGQGHEQYF	TGCAGCTTGGGACAGGGGCACGAGCAGTACTTC	TRBV29-1	TRBJ2-7	TRBD1	-
CASSTRQGAYEQYF	TGTGCCAGCAGCACGCGACAGGGGGCCTACGAGCAGTACTTC	TRBV11-1	TRBJ2-7	TRBD1	-
CASSLWAGAPNSPLHF	TGTGCCAGCAGCTTGTGGGCAGGGGCCCCGAATTCACCCCTCCACTTT	TRBV5-4	TRBJ1-6	-	-
CASSPPSGGPPDTQYF	TGTGCCAGCAGCCCGCCTAGCGGGGGGCCCCCAGATACGCAGTATTTT	TRBV3-1/TRBV3-2	TRBJ2-3	TRBD2	once
CASRHGTANSPLHF	TGTGCCAGCAGACATGGGACCGCGAATTCACCCCTCCACTTT	TRBV5-6	TRBJ1-6	-	-
CASSPAGVNTEAFF	TGTGCCAGCTCACCGGCGGGGGTGAACACTGAAGCTTTCTTT	TRBV18	TRBJ1-1	-	-
CASSYAGQGPGELFF	TGTGCCAGCAGCTATGCGGGACAGGGTCCCGGGGAGCTGTTTTTT	TRBV5-5	TRBJ2-2	TRBD1	-
CASSEALVGSNQPQHF	TGTGCCAGCAGTGAAGCGCTGGTAGGTAGCAATCAGCCCCAGCATTTT	TRBV6-1	TRBJ1-5	-	-
CASSVGGGKTDTQYF	TGTGCCAGCAGCGTAGGAGGCGGGAAGACAGATACGCAGTATTTT	TRBV9	TRBJ2-3	-	-
CSVRREGSEQYF	TGCAGCGTGAGGCGGGAGGGTTCCGAGCAGTACTTC	TRBV29-1	TRBJ2-7	TRBD2	few
CASRPGGGNEKLFF	TGTGCCAGCAGACCGGGAGGAGGTAATGAAAAACTGTTTTTT	TRBV28	TRBJ1-4	-	-
CASSWAGGTDTQYF	TGTGCCAGCAGCTGGGCGGGAGGCACAGATACGCAGTATTTT	TRBV11-3	TRBJ2-3	TRBD2	-
CSVEATSYEQYF	TGCAGCGTCGAGGCGACATCGTACGAGCAGTACTTC	TRBV29-1	TRBJ2-7	-	-
CASSSTGGQNTGELFF	TGTGCCAGCAGCTCAACAGGGGGGCAAAACACCGGGGAGCTGTTTTTT	TRBV7-3	TRBJ2-2	TRBD1	few
CASGSAGYEQYF	TGCGCCAGCGGGTCGGCGGGCTACGAGCAGTACTTC	TRBV5-1	TRBJ2-7	-	-
CASSLGLDRSPLHF	TGTGCCAGCAGCTTAGGTCTGGATCGTTCACCCCTCCACTTT	TRBV7-2	TRBJ1-6	-	-
CASSYSNPNEKLFF	TGTGCCAGCAGTTACTCGAACCCGAATGAAAAACTGTTTTTT	TRBV6-5	TRBJ1-4	-	-
CASSPGHGSLGNEQFF	TGTGCCAGCAGCCCGGGGCACGGGAGTCTAGGCAATGAGCAGTTCTTC	TRBV14	TRBJ2-1	-	-